These 18 T cell receptor beta chains were sequenced from one sample in a study of blood T cell repertoires in COVID-19. Profiling relied on immunoSEQ multiplex PCR, and the TCRdb table lists in-frame clones only, not all of them. The repertoire holds around 150,000 clones, with about 80% as singletons. Sequences were obtained from peripheral blood. The receptor set was obtained from a woman of 80 years or more with acute or convalescent COVID-19.

V usage is TRBV7-9 and J usage is TRBJ2-5, with D hard to call. Per germline, CDR1 SEHNR and CDR2 FQNEAQ (reference sequence). Trimming shortened V by 2 bases and J by 3 bases, and 10 bases separated the two germline ends. The CDR3 has 14 residues. The CDR3 is CASSLSHSEETQYF. Written as DNA, the CDR3 is TGTGCCAGCAGCTTATCTCACAGTGAAGAGACCCAGTACTTC.

The chain couples TRBV3-1 (or the pseudogene TRBV3-2) to TRBJ2-3; 11 bases are shared with TRBD2. The trim removed 6 bases at V and 3 bases at J, leaving 8 bases unmatched. Germline loops: CDR1 LGHDT, CDR2 YNNKEL (reference sequence). The length of the CDR3 is 16 residues. CDR3 residues: CASRQTSGTTTDTQYF. In DNA, the CDR3 is TGTGCCAGCAGACAGACTAGCGGGACGACGACAGATACGCAGTATTTT.

Here the CDR3 DNA reads TGTGCCAGCAGTTACCCAACCGGGACTAGCGGGATTGGGCAGTACTTC. Translating gives CASSYPTGTSGIGQYF. The chain combines TRBV6-2 or TRBV6-3 with TRBJ2-7, with 13 bases lining up with TRBD2. With 2 bases clipped from V and 9 bases from J, the junction kept 10 bases outside the gene matches. The germline V gene has CDR1 MNHEY and CDR2 SVGEGT. The CDR3 totals 16 residues.

The chain couples TRBV4-1 to TRBJ2-1, with D uncertain. V lost 0 bases and J 4 bases, leaving 13 bases between the germline ends. Germline V gene lookup returns CDR1 MGHRA and CDR2 YSYEKL. The CDR3 runs 16 residues. The CDR3 sequence is CASSQEPGLKYNEQFF. In nucleotides, the CDR3 is TGCGCCAGCAGCCAAGAGCCGGGTCTAAAATACAATGAGCAGTTCTTC.

The J gene is TRBJ2-3, the V gene TRBV10-3, with 7 bases fitting TRBD2. CDR3 size: 15 residues. V gave up 4 bases and J gave up 2 bases; unmatched junction bases: 6. CDR1 is ENHRY and CDR2 is SYGVKD in the germline V gene. For the CDR3, the DNA is TGTGCCATCAGTGGCGAGAGCGGGGTCACAGATACGCAGTATTTT. Its translation is CAISGESGVTDTQYF.

The J gene is TRBJ2-1, the V gene TRBV5-4, with a tentative D call TRBD2 (5 bases). There are 16 residues in the CDR3. V shed 2 bases and J shed 0 bases, with 12 bases lying between them. Germline V gives CDR1 SGHNT, CDR2 YYREEE (reference sequence). CDR3 loop: CASSFKRSTSYNEQFF. CDR3 nucleotides: TGTGCCAGCAGCTTTAAGCGGTCCACCTCCTACAATGAGCAGTTCTTC.

This clone was detected a few times. This chain joins TRBV27 and TRBJ2-1, with 13 bases fitting TRBD2. The germline CDR1 and CDR2 sequences are MNHEY and SMNVEV (reference sequence). The CDR3 contains 18 residues. V dropped 2 bases and J dropped 3; count of bases not matched to a gene: 7. CDR3 DNA sequence: TGTGCCAGCAGTTTACCCCAACTAGCGGGAGGGCACTACAATGAGCAGTTCTTC. Translation gives CASSLPQLAGGHYNEQFF.

The chain employs TRBV11-2 and TRBJ1-5; unclear D gene. The CDR3 has 13 residues. Germline CDR1 and CDR2: SGHAT and FQNNGV. The germline V and J ends were trimmed by 2 bases and 4 bases, with 6 bases remaining between them. CDR3: CASSLNRNQPQHF. The CDR3 DNA follows: TGTGCCAGCAGCTTAAACAGAAATCAGCCCCAGCATTTT.

This chain joins TRBV21-1 and TRBJ2-1; the table calls TRBD1, which could not be checked here. TRBV21-1 is marked as a pseudogene. The CDR3 is 9 residues long. The CDR3 coding sequence is TGTGCCAGCAAAAGGGGGAGGTTCTTC. This codes for CASKRGRFF.

In its sample, this clone was seen a few times. The gene calls are TRBV19 and TRBJ1-1, with D perhaps TRBD1 (6 bases). Trimming removed 2 bases at V and 4 bases at J, with 11 bases between. The CDR3 loop spans 14 amino acids. The germline gives CDR1 LNHDA, CDR2 SQIVND (reference sequence). CDR3 sequence reads: CASSIQGIGTEAFF. CDR3 DNA: TGTGCCAGTAGTATACAGGGGATCGGCACTGAAGCTTTCTTT.

V and J are TRBV2 and TRBJ2-7; D may be TRBD1 (6 bases). The length of the CDR3 is 14 residues. V dropped 7 bases and J dropped 0 bases, with 13 bases sitting between them. CDR1 and CDR2 (germline): SNHLY, FYNNEI. The chain's CDR3 is CASITGITSYEQYF. CDR3 bases: TGTGCCAGCATTACAGGGATTACCTCCTACGAGCAGTACTTC.

This rearrangement joins TRBV28 to TRBJ1-2; D is uncertain. Deletions cut 3 bases from V and 2 bases from J, with 7 bases between. The V gene's germline CDR1 is MDHEN and CDR2 SYDVKM. CDR3 size: 13 residues. CDR3 residues: CASSFGGNYGYTF. The CDR3 DNA is TGTGCCAGCAGTTTCGGCGGCAACTATGGCTACACCTTC.

The CDR3 DNA is TGTGCCAGTAAACCCAGGGAGAACACTGAAGCTTTCTTT. Translated, it gives CASKPRENTEAFF. J is TRBJ1-1 and V is TRBV19; perhaps TRBD1 as D (5 bases). Germline-derived CDR1 and CDR2 are LNHDA and SQIVND (reference sequence). The CDR3 totals 13 residues. V dropped 7 bases and J dropped 1 base, with 10 bases sitting between them.

The rearrangement links TRBV2 to TRBJ2-6, with D perhaps TRBD1 (5 bases). The germline V gene has CDR1 SNHLY and CDR2 FYNNEI. CDR3 length: 15 amino acids. Trimming stripped 6 bases from V and 4 bases from J, with 13 bases between. The CDR3 sequence is CASSYTGAGANVLTF. DNA for the CDR3: TGTGCCAGCAGCTACACAGGAGCGGGGGCCAACGTCCTGACTTTC. The whole variable domain, filled in from reference TRBV2 and TRBJ2-6, reads EPEVTQTPSHQVTQMGQEVILRCVPISNHLYFYWYRQILGQKVEFLVSFYNNEISEKSEIFDDQFSVERPDGSNFTLKIRSTKLEDSAMYFCASSYTGAGANVLTFGAGSRLTVL.

The chain recombines TRBV7-2 with TRBJ1-2; no firm D call. Germline assignment: CDR1 SGHTA and CDR2 FQGNSA. Trimming removed 1 base at V and 4 bases at J, with 22 bases between. The CDR3 length is 18 residues. Written as DNA, the CDR3 is TGTGCCAGCAGCTTAGGGCCCGGTTCGTCCGCCAGAGGCTATGGCTACACCTTC. Encoded protein: CASSLGPGSSARGYGYTF.

The chain recombines TRBV9 with TRBJ1-5, with D maybe TRBD1 (5 bases). The germline gives CDR1 SGDLS, CDR2 YYNGEE. V dropped 4 bases and J dropped 2 bases, with 7 bases sitting between them. The CDR3 runs to 13 residues. CDR3 protein: CASSPGGNQPQHF. As DNA, the CDR3 is TGTGCCAGCAGCCCGGGGGGCAATCAGCCCCAGCATTTT.

V usage is TRBV6-1 and J usage is TRBJ2-3, with 7 bases lining up with TRBD1. Germline V gene sequence: CDR1 MNHNS, CDR2 SASEGT. The CDR3 is 15 residues long. J was trimmed by 6 bases and V by 1 base; bases with no gene match: 7. The CDR3 bases are TGTGCCAGCAGTGAAGGCTTCCAGGGGGATGATACGCAGTATTTT. Translated: CASSEGFQGDDTQYF.

This chain links TRBV5-4 with TRBJ1-1, with D perhaps matching TRBD1 (5 bases). This CDR3 contains 15 residues. V gave up 0 bases and J gave up 1 base, with 10 bases separating them. CDR1 and CDR2 (germline): SGHNT, YYREEE (reference sequence). CDR3 nucleotides: TGTGCCAGCAGCTTGGGCAGGGCTGGGAACACTGAAGCTTTCTTT. This encodes CASSLGRAGNTEAFF.